This is a list of T cell receptor beta chains from one sample in a study of technical replicates of blood from a few donors. Assay used: immunoSEQ multiplex PCR; TCRdb lists only in-frame clones, some missing. The table includes around 70,000 clones, roughly 92% detected once. The sequencing input was T cells isolated from PBMCs. These receptors were taken from a human donor in good health. The CDR3 runs from the conserved cysteine through the conserved F or W. The order of the fields is clone size, J gene, V gene, D gene, CDR3 protein, CDR3 DNA. A D gene is named only where the DNA matches it firmly. The size of a clone is reported for some rows only, either as once, few or many, or as a class for expanded clones.

NA TRBJ2-3 TRBV5-5 TRBD1 CASSPGQSIDTQYF TGTGCCAGCAGCCCGGGACAGTCAATAGATACGCAGTATTTT
NA TRBJ2-3 TRBV12-5 NA CASGTRIGGPTDTQYF TGTGCTAGTGGTACTCGCATCGGCGGGCCCACAGATACGCAGTATTTT
NA TRBJ2-7 TRBV6-5 NA CASSYSIRGYEQYF TGTGCCAGCAGTTACTCGATACGGGGGTACGAGCAGTACTTC
NA TRBJ2-1 TRBV5-6 NA CASSFRGYYNEQFF TGTGCCAGCAGCTTTAGGGGTTACTACAATGAGCAGTTCTTC
NA TRBJ1-1 TRBV9 NA CASSVAGGQTEAFF TGTGCCAGCAGCGTAGCGGGGGGGCAAACTGAAGCTTTCTTT
NA TRBJ1-2 TRBV6-6 NA CASSSRNYGYTF TGTGCCAGCAGTTCCAGGAACTATGGCTACACCTTC
NA TRBJ1-5 TRBV7-2 TRBD1 CASSLGGQRIGQPQHF TGTGCCAGCAGCTTAGGGGGACAGCGGATAGGCCAGCCCCAGCATTTT
NA TRBJ2-3 TRBV19 TRBD1 CASSTTGDTQYF TGTGCCAGTAGTACCACAGGGGACACGCAGTATTTT
NA TRBJ1-2 TRBV7-2 NA CASSSSNYGYTF TGTGCCAGCAGCTCATCCAACTATGGCTACACCTTC
once TRBJ2-2 TRBV10-3 NA CAISDTSLGGELFF TGTGCCATCAGTGACACTAGTTTGGGCGGGGAGCTGTTTTTT
NA TRBJ2-7 TRBV7-4 TRBD2 CASSLTGTSGSYEQYF TGTGCCAGCAGCTTAACAGGGACTAGCGGCTCCTACGAGCAGTACTTC
NA TRBJ2-7 TRBV10-3 NA CAISAWGDEQYF TGTGCCATCAGTGCTTGGGGGGATGAGCAGTACTTC
few TRBJ1-5 TRBV27 TRBD1 CASRTGVSNQPQHF TGTGCCAGCAGAACAGGGGTTAGCAATCAGCCCCAGCATTTT
NA TRBJ2-1 TRBV18 TRBD2 CASSSTSGSPSYNEQFF TGTGCCAGCTCATCGACTAGCGGGAGTCCATCCTACAATGAGCAGTTCTTC
NA TRBJ2-7 TRBV11-3 TRBD2 CASSSGGGSSYEQYF TGTGCCAGCAGCTCCGGGGGGGGTTCATCCTACGAGCAGTACTTC
NA TRBJ1-5 TRBV5-1 NA CASSYDGVDQPQHF TGCGCCAGCAGCTACGACGGGGTGGATCAGCCCCAGCATTTT
NA TRBJ1-3 TRBV2 NA CASDSSGNTIYF TGTGCCAGTGACAGCTCTGGAAACACCATATATTTT
NA TRBJ2-3 TRBV9 TRBD2 CASSVGGAGITDTQYF TGTGCCAGCAGCGTAGGAGGAGCGGGGATCACAGATACGCAGTATTTT
NA TRBJ2-1 TRBV7-8 TRBD2 CASARLAGGSNEQFF TGTGCCAGCGCCCGGCTAGCGGGAGGAAGTAATGAGCAGTTCTTC
NA TRBJ2-1 TRBV29-1 NA CSVEDSNINEQFF TGCAGCGTAGAGGACAGCAACATTAATGAGCAGTTCTTC
NA TRBJ2-7 TRBV7-2 NA CASSRGVTYEQYF TGTGCCAGCAGCCGAGGAGTTACCTACGAGCAGTACTTC
NA TRBJ2-7 TRBV2 TRBD1 CASRIQGESYEQYF TGTGCCAGCAGAATACAGGGGGAGTCCTACGAGCAGTACTTC
NA TRBJ1-5 TRBV6-6 TRBD1 CASSYLPGQGNQPQHF TGTGCCAGCAGTTACCTTCCGGGACAGGGCAATCAGCCCCAGCATTTT
NA TRBJ1-2 TRBV6-5 NA CAGSYSRQAYGYTF TGTGCCGGCAGTTACTCTCGACAGGCCTATGGCTACACCTTC
NA TRBJ2-7 TRBV25-1 TRBD1 CASSVRGNNEQYF TGTGCCAGCAGTGTCAGGGGGAACAACGAGCAGTACTTC
NA TRBJ2-3 TRBV10-3 NA CAISEGRGADTQYF TGTGCCATCAGTGAGGGCAGGGGCGCAGATACGCAGTATTTT
NA TRBJ1-1 TRBV27 TRBD1 CASSLSSGGGTEAFF TGTGCCAGCAGTTTATCCTCAGGGGGAGGAACTGAAGCTTTCTTT
once TRBJ1-3 TRBV18 TRBD1 CASSPIRDSSGNTIYF TGTGCCAGCTCACCTATCCGGGACAGCTCTGGAAACACCATATATTTT
NA TRBJ2-6 TRBV28 NA CASSLAQLSGANVLTF TGTGCCAGCAGTTTAGCACAGCTCTCTGGGGCCAACGTCCTGACTTTC
NA TRBJ2-1 TRBV14 TRBD2 CASSWTSGMVGNEQFF TGTGCCAGCAGCTGGACTAGCGGGATGGTAGGAAATGAGCAGTTCTTC
NA TRBJ2-5 TRBV2 TRBD2 CASRKGTSGSAETQYF TGTGCCAGCAGAAAAGGGACTAGCGGGAGCGCGGAGACCCAGTACTTC
NA TRBJ2-7 TRBV20-1 NA CSVSNYEQYF TGCAGTGTTTCTAACTACGAGCAGTACTTC
NA TRBJ2-7 TRBV5-1 TRBD1 CASSLGQGPYEQYF TGCGCCAGCAGCTTGGGACAGGGACCCTACGAGCAGTACTTC
NA TRBJ2-5 TRBV4-1 TRBD1 CASSKGQVLQETQYF TGCGCCAGCAGCAAGGGACAGGTTCTACAAGAGACCCAGTACTTC
NA TRBJ2-7 TRBV19 NA CASSIGPSSYEQYF TGTGCCAGTAGTATTGGGCCGAGCTCCTACGAGCAGTACTTC
NA TRBJ1-2 TRBV15 TRBD1 CATSRLPGTGNYGYTF TGTGCCACCAGCAGACTTCCCGGGACAGGGAACTATGGCTACACCTTC
NA TRBJ2-7 TRBV11-2 NA CASSFGLTYEQYF TGTGCCAGCAGCTTTGGACTTACTTACGAGCAGTACTTC
NA TRBJ2-7 TRBV2 NA CASSGGHSSSYEQYF TGTGCCAGCAGTGGGGGACACTCGAGCTCCTACGAGCAGTACTTC
few TRBJ1-1 TRBV4-1 TRBD1 CASSLQGAWTEAFF TGCGCCAGCAGCCTTCAGGGGGCTTGGACTGAAGCTTTCTTT
NA TRBJ1-2 TRBV2 TRBD1 CAGDATGGDYTF TGTGCCGGTGACGCGACAGGGGGCGACTACACCTTC
NA TRBJ2-3 TRBV10-2 NA CASSEGRELEDTQYF TGCGCCAGCAGTGAGGGTCGGGAGTTGGAAGATACGCAGTATTTT
NA TRBJ1-1 TRBV11-2 NA CASSYYEARQNEAFF TGTGCCAGCAGCTATTACGAGGCGCGGCAGAATGAAGCTTTCTTT
NA TRBJ2-1 TRBV28 TRBD1 CASSLPSQGVWDEQFF TGTGCCAGCAGTTTGCCCTCACAGGGGGTATGGGATGAGCAGTTCTTC
NA TRBJ2-5 TRBV9 NA CASSVVYGETQYF TGTGCCAGCAGCGTAGTTTACGGAGAGACCCAGTACTTC
NA TRBJ2-5 TRBV7-8 NA CATSDSPLSQETQYF TGTGCCACCTCGGACAGCCCTTTGTCCCAAGAGACCCAGTACTTC
NA TRBJ1-1 TRBV19 TRBD1 CASTGTGLNTEAFF TGTGCCAGTACCGGGACAGGGTTAAACACTGAAGCTTTCTTT
once TRBJ2-1 TRBV25-1 TRBD2 CASSSWTSGRAEEQFF TGTGCCAGCAGTTCTTGGACTAGCGGGAGGGCCGAAGAGCAGTTCTTC
once TRBJ2-3 TRBV7-9 TRBD1 CASSLTGVDTDTQYF TGTGCCAGCAGCTTGACAGGGGTTGACACAGATACGCAGTATTTT
NA TRBJ2-2 TRBV6-5 NA CAIGGSSGELFF TGTGCCATAGGAGGATCCAGCGGGGAGCTGTTTTTT
NA TRBJ2-1 TRBV7-8 TRBD2 CASSLVQREGTNEQFF TGTGCCAGCAGCTTAGTGCAGCGGGAGGGTACAAATGAGCAGTTCTTC
NA TRBJ2-1 TRBV7-2 TRBD2 CASSETSGSFYEQFF TGTGCCAGCAGCGAGACTAGCGGGAGTTTTTATGAGCAGTTCTTC
once TRBJ2-7 TRBV9 TRBD2 CASSGTSEMGEQYF TGTGCCAGCAGCGGAACTAGCGAAATGGGTGAGCAGTACTTC
NA TRBJ2-7 TRBV19 NA CASSLRISSYEQYF TGTGCCAGTAGTCTTAGAATTAGCTCCTACGAGCAGTACTTC